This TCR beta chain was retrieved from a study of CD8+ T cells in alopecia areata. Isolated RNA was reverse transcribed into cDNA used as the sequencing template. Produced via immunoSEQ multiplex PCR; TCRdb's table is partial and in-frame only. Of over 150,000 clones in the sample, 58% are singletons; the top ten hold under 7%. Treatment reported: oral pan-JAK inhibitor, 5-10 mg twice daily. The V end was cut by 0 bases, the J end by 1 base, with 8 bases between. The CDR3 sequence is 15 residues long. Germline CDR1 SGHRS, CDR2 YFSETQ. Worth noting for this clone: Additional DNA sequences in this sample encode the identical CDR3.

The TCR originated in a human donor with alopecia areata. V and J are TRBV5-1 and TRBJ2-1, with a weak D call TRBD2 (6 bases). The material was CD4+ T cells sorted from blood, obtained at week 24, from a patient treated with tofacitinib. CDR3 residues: CASSLAGESYNEQFF. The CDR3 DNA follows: TGCGCCAGCAGCTTGGCGGGGGAATCCTACAATGAGCAGTTCTTC.